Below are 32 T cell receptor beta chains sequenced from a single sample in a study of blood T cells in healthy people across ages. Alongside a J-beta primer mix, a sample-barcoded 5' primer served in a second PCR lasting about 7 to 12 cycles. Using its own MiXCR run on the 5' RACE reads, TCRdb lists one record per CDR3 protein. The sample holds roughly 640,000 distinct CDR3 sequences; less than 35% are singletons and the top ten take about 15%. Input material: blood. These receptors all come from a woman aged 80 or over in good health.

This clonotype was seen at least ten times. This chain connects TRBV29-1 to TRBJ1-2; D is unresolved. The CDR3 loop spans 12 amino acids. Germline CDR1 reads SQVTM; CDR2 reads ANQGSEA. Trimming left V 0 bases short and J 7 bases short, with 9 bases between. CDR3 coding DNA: TGCAGCGTTGAAGATCCTGGGAGTGGCTACACCTTC. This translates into CSVEDPGSGYTF.

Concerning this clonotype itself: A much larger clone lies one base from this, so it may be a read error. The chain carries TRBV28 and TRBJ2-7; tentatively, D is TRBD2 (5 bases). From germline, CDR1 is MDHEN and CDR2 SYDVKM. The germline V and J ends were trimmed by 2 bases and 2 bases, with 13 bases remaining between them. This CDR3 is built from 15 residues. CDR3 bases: TGTGCCAGCAGTTTACGCAGGAGGAAGACCTACGAGCAGTACTTC. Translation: CASSLRRRKTYEQYF.

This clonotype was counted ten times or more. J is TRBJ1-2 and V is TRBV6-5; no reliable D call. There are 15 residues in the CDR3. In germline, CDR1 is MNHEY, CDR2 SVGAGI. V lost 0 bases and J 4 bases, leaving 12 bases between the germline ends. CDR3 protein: CASSYSTSIGYGYTF. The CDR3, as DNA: TGTGCCAGCAGTTACTCGACAAGCATCGGCTATGGCTACACCTTC.

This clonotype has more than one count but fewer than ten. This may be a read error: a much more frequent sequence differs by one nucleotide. For the CDR3, the DNA is TGTGCCAGCAGCTTACCGGGACTAGCCTACAATGAGCAGTACTTC. Amino acid sequence: CASSLPGLAYNEQYF. The chain is built from TRBV7-2 and TRBJ2-1; TRBD2 matches 9 bases. The J call could be wrong; TRBJ2-7 is a better fit for the DNA end. The CDR3 has 15 amino acids. Germline CDR1 reads SGHTA; CDR2 reads FQGNSA.

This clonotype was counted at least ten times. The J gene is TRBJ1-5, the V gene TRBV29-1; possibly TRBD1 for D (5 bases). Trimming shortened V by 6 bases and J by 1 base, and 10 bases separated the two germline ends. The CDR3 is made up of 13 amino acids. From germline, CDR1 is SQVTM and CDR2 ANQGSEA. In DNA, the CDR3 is TGCAGCGTATGGGAGGGGAGCAATCAGCCCCAGCATTTT. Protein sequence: CSVWEGSNQPQHF.

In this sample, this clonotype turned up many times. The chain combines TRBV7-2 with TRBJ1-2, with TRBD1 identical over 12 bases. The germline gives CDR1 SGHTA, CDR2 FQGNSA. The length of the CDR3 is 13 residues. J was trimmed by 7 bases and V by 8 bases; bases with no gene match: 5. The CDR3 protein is CASRDRGQIGYTF. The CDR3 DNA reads TGTGCCAGCCGGGACAGGGGGCAAATTGGCTACACCTTC. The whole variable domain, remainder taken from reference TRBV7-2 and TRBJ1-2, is GAGVSQSPSNKVTEKGKDVELRCDPISGHTALYWYRQSLGQGLEFLIYFQGNSAPDKSGLPSDRFSAERTGGSVSTLTIQRTQQEDSAVYLCASRDRGQIGYTFGSGTRLTVV.

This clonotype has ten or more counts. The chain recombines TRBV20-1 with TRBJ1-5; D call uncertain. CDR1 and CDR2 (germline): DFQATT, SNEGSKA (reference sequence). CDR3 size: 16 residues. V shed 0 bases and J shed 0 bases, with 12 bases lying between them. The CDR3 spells CSARELGSHSNQPQHF. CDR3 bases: TGCAGTGCTAGAGAGTTGGGTTCCCATAGCAATCAGCCCCAGCATTTT.

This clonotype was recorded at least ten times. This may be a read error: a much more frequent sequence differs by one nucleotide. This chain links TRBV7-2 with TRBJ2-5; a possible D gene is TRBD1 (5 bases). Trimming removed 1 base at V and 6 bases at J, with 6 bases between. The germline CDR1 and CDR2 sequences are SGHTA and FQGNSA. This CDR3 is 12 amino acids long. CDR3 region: CASSLEGKTQYF. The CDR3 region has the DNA TGTGCCAGCAGCTTAGAGGGGAAGACCCAGTACTTC.

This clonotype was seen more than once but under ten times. CDR3 sequence (DNA): TGTGCCAGCAGCCAACACAGGGGAAGGGACACTGAAGCTTTCTTT. It specifies CASSQHRGRDTEAFF. The rearrangement uses TRBV3-1 and TRBJ1-1; 7 positions match TRBD1. Trimming took 2 bases from V and 3 from J; bases not matched to a gene: 6. Per germline, CDR1 LGHDT and CDR2 YNNKEL (reference sequence). The CDR3 length is 15 residues.

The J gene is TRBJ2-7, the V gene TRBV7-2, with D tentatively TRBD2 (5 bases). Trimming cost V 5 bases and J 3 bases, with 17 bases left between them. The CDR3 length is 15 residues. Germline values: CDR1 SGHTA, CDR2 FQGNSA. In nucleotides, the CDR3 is TGTGCCAGCAGCACCGGGTTGGGGAGCGGCTACGAGCAGTACTTC. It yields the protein CASSTGLGSGYEQYF.

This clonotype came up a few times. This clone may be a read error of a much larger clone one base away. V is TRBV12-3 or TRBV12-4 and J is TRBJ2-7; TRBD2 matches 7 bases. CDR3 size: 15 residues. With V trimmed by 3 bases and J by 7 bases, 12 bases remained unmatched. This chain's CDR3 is CASSFAGVTTDEQYF. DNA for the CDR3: TGTGCCAGCAGTTTTGCGGGGGTGACTACGGATGAGCAGTACTTC.

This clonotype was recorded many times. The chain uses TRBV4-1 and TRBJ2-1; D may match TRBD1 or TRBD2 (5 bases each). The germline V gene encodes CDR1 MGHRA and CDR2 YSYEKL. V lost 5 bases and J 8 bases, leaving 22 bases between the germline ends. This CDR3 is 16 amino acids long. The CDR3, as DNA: TGCGCCAGCAGCTCACCTAACGCTGCATTGGGACATGAGCAGTTCTTC. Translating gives CASSSPNAALGHEQFF.

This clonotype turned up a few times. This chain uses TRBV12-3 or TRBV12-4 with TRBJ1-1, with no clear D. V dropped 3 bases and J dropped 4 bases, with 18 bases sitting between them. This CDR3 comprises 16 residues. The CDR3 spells CASSFSGLGMSTEAFF. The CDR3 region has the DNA TGTGCCAGCAGTTTTTCTGGCCTAGGGATGAGCACTGAAGCTTTCTTT.

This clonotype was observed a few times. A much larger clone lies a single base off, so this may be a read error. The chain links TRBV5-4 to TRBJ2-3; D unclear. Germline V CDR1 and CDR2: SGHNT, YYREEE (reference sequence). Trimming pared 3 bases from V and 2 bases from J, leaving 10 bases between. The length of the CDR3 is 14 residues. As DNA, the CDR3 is TGTGCCAGCAGCTGGGCCCAAACCACAGATACGCAGTATTTT. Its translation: CASSWAQTTDTQYF.

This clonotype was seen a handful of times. The CDR3 DNA is TGTGCCAGCAGTTTAGGGCAGGGATATAGGCCCCAGCATTTT. As protein: CASSLGQGYRPQHF. The chain has TRBV12-3 or TRBV12-4 and TRBJ1-5; TRBD1 might be the D (5 bases). Trimming left V 1 base short and J 9 bases short, with 13 bases between. The CDR3 contains 14 residues.

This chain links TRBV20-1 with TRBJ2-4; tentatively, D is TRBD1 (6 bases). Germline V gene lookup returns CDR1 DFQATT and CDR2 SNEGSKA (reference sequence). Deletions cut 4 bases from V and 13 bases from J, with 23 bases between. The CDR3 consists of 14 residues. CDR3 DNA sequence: TGCAGTGCTACGCCGACAGGTCCTATTCTTGGGCAGTACTTC. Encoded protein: CSATPTGPILGQYF.

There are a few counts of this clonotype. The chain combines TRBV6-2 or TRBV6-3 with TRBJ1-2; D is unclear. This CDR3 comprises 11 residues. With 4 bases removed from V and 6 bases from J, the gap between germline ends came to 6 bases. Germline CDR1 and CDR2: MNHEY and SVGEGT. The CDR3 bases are TGTGCCAGCAGTTTATCGCATGGCTACACCTTC. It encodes CASSLSHGYTF.

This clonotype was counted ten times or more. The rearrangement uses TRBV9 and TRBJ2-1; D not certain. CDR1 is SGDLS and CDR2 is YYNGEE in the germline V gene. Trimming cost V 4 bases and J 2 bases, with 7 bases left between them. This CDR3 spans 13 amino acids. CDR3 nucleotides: TGTGCCAGCAGCCCGAGAGCCTACAATGAGCAGTTCTTC. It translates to CASSPRAYNEQFF.

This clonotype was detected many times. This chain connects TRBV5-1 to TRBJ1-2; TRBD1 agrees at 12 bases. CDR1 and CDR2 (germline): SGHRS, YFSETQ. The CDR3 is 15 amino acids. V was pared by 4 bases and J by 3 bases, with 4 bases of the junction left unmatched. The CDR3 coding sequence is TGCGCCAGCAGCACCGGGACAGGGGGCGACTATGGCTACACCTTC. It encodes CASSTGTGGDYGYTF.

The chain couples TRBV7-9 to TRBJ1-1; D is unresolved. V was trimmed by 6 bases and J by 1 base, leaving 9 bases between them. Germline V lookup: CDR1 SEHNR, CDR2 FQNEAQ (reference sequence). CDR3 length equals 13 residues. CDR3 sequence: CASSIRRNTEAFF. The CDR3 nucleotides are TGTGCCAGCAGTATCAGGAGGAACACTGAAGCTTTCTTT.

The DNA for the CDR3 is TGTGCCACCAGCGGCGCTAGCGGGGGAAAAGAGACCCAGTACTTC. This encodes CATSGASGGKETQYF. This rearrangement joins TRBV15 to TRBJ2-5; 10 positions agree with TRBD2. Germline values: CDR1 LNHNV, CDR2 YYDKDF (reference sequence). With 5 bases clipped from V and 3 bases from J, the junction kept 6 bases outside the gene matches. The CDR3 runs to 15 residues.

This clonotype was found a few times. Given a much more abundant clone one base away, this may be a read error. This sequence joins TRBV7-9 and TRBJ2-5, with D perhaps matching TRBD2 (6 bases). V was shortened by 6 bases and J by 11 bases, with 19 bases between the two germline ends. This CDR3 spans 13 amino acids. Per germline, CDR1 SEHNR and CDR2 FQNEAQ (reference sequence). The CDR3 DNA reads TGTGCCAGCAGAGCGGGTTACGACAATGAGCAGTACTTC. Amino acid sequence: CASRAGYDNEQYF.

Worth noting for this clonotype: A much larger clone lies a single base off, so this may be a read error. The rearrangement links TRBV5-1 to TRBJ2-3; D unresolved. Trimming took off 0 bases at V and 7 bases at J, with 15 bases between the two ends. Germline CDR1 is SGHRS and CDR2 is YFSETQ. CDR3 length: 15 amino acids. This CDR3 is CASSLAGLVGYTQYF. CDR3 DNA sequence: TGCGCCAGCAGCTTGGCCGGTCTAGTAGGGTATACGCAGTATTTT.

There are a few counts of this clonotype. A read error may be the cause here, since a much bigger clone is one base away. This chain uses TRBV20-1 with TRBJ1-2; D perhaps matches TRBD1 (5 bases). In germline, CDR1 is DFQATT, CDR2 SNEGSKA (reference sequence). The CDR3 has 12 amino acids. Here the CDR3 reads CRARVGTSGYTF. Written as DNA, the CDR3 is TGCAGGGCTAGAGTGGGGACTAGTGGCTACACCTTC.

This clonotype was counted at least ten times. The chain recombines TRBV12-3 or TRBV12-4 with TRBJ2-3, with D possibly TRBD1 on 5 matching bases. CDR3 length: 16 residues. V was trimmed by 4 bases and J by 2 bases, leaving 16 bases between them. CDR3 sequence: CASSSGRTQNTDTQYF. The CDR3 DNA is TGTGCCAGCAGTTCCGGCAGGACACAAAACACAGATACGCAGTATTTT.

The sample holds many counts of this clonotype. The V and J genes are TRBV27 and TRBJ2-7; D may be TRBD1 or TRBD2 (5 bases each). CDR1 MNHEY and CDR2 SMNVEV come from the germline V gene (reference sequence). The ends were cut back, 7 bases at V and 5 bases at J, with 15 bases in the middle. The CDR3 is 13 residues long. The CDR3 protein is CASKRSGSDEQYF. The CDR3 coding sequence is TGTGCCAGCAAGAGGTCAGGGAGCGACGAGCAGTACTTC.

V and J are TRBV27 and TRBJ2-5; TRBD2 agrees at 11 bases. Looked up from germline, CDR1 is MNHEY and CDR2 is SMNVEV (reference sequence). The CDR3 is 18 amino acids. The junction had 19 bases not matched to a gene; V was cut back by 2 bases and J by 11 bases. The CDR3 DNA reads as TGTGCCAGCAGTTTAAGACTAGCGGGGCCCCAATCATACAATGAGCAGTACTTC. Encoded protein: CASSLRLAGPQSYNEQYF.

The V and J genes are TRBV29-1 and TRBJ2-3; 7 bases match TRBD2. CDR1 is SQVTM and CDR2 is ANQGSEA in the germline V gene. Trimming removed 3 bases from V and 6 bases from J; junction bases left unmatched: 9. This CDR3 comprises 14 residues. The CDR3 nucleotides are TGCAGCGTTGACATCGCCGGGGGGAGGGATACGCAGTATTTT. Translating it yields CSVDIAGGRDTQYF.

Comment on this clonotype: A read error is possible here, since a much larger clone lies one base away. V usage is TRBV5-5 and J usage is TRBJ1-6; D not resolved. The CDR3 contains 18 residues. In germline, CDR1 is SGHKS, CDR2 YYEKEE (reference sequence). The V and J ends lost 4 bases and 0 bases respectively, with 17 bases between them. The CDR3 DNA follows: TGTGCCAGCAGCCCGGGCCATCCCGGGTTCTCCTATAATTCACCCCTCCACTTT. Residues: CASSPGHPGFSYNSPLHF.

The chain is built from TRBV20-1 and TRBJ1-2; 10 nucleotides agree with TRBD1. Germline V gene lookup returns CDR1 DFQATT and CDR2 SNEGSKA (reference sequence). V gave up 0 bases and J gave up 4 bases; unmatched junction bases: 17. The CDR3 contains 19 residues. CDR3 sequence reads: CSAREKPYGTGDGPYGYTF. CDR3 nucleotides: TGCAGTGCTAGAGAGAAGCCCTACGGGACAGGGGATGGTCCCTATGGCTACACCTTC.

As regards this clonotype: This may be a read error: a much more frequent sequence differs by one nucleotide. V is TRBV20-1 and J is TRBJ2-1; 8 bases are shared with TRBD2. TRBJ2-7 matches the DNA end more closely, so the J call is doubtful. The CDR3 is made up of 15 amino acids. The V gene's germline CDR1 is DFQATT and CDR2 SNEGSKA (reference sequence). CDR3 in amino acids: CSARRGAGVYNEQYF. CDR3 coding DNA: TGCAGTGCTAGAAGGGGAGCGGGGGTCTACAATGAGCAGTACTTC.

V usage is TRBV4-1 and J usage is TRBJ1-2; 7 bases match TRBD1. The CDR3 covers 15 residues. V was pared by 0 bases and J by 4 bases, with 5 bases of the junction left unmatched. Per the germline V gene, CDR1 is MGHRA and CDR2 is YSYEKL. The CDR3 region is CASSQERRGSYGYTF. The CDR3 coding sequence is TGCGCCAGCAGCCAAGAGCGCAGGGGGAGCTATGGCTACACCTTC.